This TCR beta chain came from a study of shared clonotypes between healthy human individuals. Positively selected for CCR7, the CD45RO-negative cells used as naive CD8 cells excluded terminally differentiated effector memory CD45RA+ cells. Measured with immunoSEQ multiplex PCR; TCRdb has only the in-frame clones, and not every one. The sample contains some 2 million clones, about 95% of which appear only once. This clone appeared once. Unmatched junction bases numbered 12, after V lost 4 bases and J lost 5 bases. Germline CDR1 SGDLS, CDR2 YYNGEE. The CDR3 is 17 residues long. The specimen sequenced was naive CD8+ T cells sorted from blood. V and J are TRBV9 and TRBJ2-3; 11 positions match TRBD2. The clonotype comes from a man between 18 and 35 years old in good health. The CDR3 region is CASSSSVAGGPQDTQYF. In DNA, the CDR3 is TGTGCCAGCAGCTCAAGTGTAGCGGGAGGGCCTCAAGATACGCAGTATTTT.